This T cell receptor beta chain was identified during a study of blood T cell repertoires in COVID-19. TCRdb's copy holds only in-frame clones and misses some; the assay was immunoSEQ multiplex PCR. The sample lists hundreds of thousands of clones, approximately 80% occurring once. Trimming at V came to 0 bases and at J to 4 bases, leaving 4 bases not matched to a gene. The CDR3 is 15 amino acids. Germline V gives CDR1 MGHRA, CDR2 YSYEKL. The J gene is TRBJ1-2, the V gene TRBV4-1, with 8 bases fitting TRBD1. The source material was peripheral blood. The receptor's source is a man aged 40-50 years with acute or convalescent COVID-19. The CDR3 is CASSQDDRGGYGYTF. CDR3 DNA: TGCGCCAGCAGCCAAGACGACAGGGGTGGCTATGGCTACACCTTC.